These 9 T cell receptor beta chains share one sample of origin, sequenced in a study of blood T cell repertoires in COVID-19. Produced via immunoSEQ multiplex PCR; TCRdb's table is partial and in-frame only. The sample lists fewer than 300,000 clones, over 65% occurring once. The specimen was peripheral blood. The origin of the receptors is a woman older than 75 with acute or convalescent COVID-19.

V usage is TRBV5-1 and J usage is TRBJ2-1; D gene ambiguous. The ends were cut back, 4 bases at V and 3 bases at J, with 11 bases in the middle. Looked up from germline, CDR1 is SGHRS and CDR2 is YFSETQ. The CDR3 is 14 amino acids. The CDR3, as DNA: TGCGCCAGCAGCCAAACTCCGCTCTACAATGAGCAGTTCTTC. This translates into CASSQTPLYNEQFF.

The chain combines TRBV5-4 with TRBJ2-7; 7 bases are shared with TRBD1. V lost 4 bases to trimming and J lost 2 bases; unmatched junction nucleotides: 9. The CDR3 runs 15 residues. In germline, CDR1 is SGHNT, CDR2 YYREEE (reference sequence). The CDR3 sequence is CASSPQTGQPYEQYF. The CDR3 DNA reads as TGTGCCAGCAGCCCCCAGACAGGGCAACCCTACGAGCAGTACTTC.

This chain's CDR3 is CATQGSGHQPQHF. As DNA, the CDR3 is TGTGCCACGCAGGGTTCAGGCCATCAGCCCCAGCATTTT. The J gene is TRBJ1-5, the V gene TRBV10-3; possibly TRBD1 for D (5 bases). Germline loops: CDR1 ENHRY, CDR2 SYGVKD. Trimming removed 10 bases at V and 5 bases at J, with 15 bases between. The CDR3 extends over 13 amino acids.

The CDR3 here is CASSLGRTGDFINYGYTF. The CDR3, as DNA: TGTGCCAGCAGCTTAGGTCGGACAGGGGACTTCATTAACTATGGCTACACCTTC. The chain employs TRBV7-2 and TRBJ1-2, with 9 nucleotides matching TRBD1. Germline CDR1 reads SGHTA; CDR2 reads FQGNSA. This CDR3 is built from 18 residues. The V and J ends lost 1 base and 1 base, in that order; junction bases with no gene match: 10.

The chain has TRBV21-1 and TRBJ1-5. TRBV21-1 constitutes a pseudogene. The CDR3 extends over 17 amino acids. The CDR3 DNA is TGTGCCAGCAGCTTCACATGGGGGGGTAAGGGCAATCAGCCCCAGCATTTT. It codes for CASSFTWGGKGNQPQHF.

The J gene is TRBJ1-5, the V gene TRBV9; 9 nucleotides match TRBD1. V dropped 4 bases and J dropped 0; count of bases not matched to a gene: 8. CDR3 length: 17 residues. Germline CDR1 and CDR2: SGDLS and YYNGEE. The CDR3 loop reads CASSPGQGDFSNQPQHF. CDR3 DNA: TGTGCCAGCAGCCCGGGACAGGGTGATTTTAGCAATCAGCCCCAGCATTTT. Combining the CDR3 with reference TRBV9 and TRBJ1-5 gives the whole variable domain DSGVTQTPKHLITATGQRVTLRCSPRSGDLSVYWYQQSLDQGLQFLIQYYNGEERAKGNILERFSAQQFPDLHSELNLSSLELGDSALYFCASSPGQGDFSNQPQHFGDGTRLSIL.

V usage is TRBV19 and J usage is TRBJ2-3; 10 bases match TRBD2. The CDR3 extends over 15 amino acids. With 4 bases clipped from V and 4 bases from J, the junction kept 5 bases outside the gene matches. Germline V lookup: CDR1 LNHDA, CDR2 SQIVND (reference sequence). The CDR3 is CASSTPAGGADTQYF. In DNA, the CDR3 is TGTGCCAGTAGTACACCAGCGGGAGGGGCAGATACGCAGTATTTT.

This chain links TRBV2 with TRBJ1-6; TRBD1 agrees at 7 bases. V trimming: 7 bases; J trimming: 9 bases; junction bases outside the gene matches: 9. This CDR3 is 14 amino acids long. Per germline, CDR1 SNHLY and CDR2 FYNNEI. The CDR3 DNA reads TGTGCCAGCATCCTCACAGGGGAAGGTTCACCCCTCCACTTT. Protein sequence: CASILTGEGSPLHF.

This clone was recorded a few times. The gene calls are TRBV19 and TRBJ1-3; 7 bases fit TRBD1. The CDR3 totals 15 residues. CDR1 and CDR2 (germline): LNHDA, SQIVND (reference sequence). The V segment lost 4 bases and the J segment 0 bases; nucleotides outside the gene matches: 3. The CDR3 loop reads CASSRGQISGNTIYF. The CDR3 DNA is TGTGCCAGTAGTAGGGGACAGATCTCTGGAAACACCATATATTTT.